This record covers a single T cell receptor beta chain. No antigen is known for it. One end of the junction does not line up with germline, which may come from a read error. The CDR3 covers 15 residues. The germline gives CDR1 SGHVS, CDR2 FNYEAQ. This record comes from a study of CD8+CD57+ T cells in acquired aplastic anemia. Whole-study context: The study obtained an average of approximately 2.9 ug of DNA from sorted CD4+ and CD8+ cells. Study results and limitations: Patients and controls shared roughly 31 CD8+ CDR3 sequences, highly expressed in patients. With respect to CD8+ Simpson's diversity, patients and controls did not differ significantly.

Genomic DNA was employed as the template in profiling TCR beta VDJ and CDR3. TCRdb analysed the reads with MiXCR anew, one entry per CDR3 protein. Here the sample spans more than 250,000 distinct CDR3 sequences, roughly three fifths being singletons. This chain connects TRBV7-6 to TRBJ1-6; 7 bases are a match to TRBD1. Sequenced input: sorted CD4+, CD8+, or CD8+CD57+ T cells (not recorded which) from PBMCs. The sequence was obtained from a human donor with severe aplastic anemia or a healthy control (not recorded which). CDR3 bases: TGCGCCAGCAGCTTGGACAGGCCGGATAATTCACCCCTCCACTTT. Encoded protein: CASSLDRPDNSPLHF. Filled out from reference TRBV7-6 and TRBJ1-6, the complete variable domain reads GAGVSQSPRYKVTKRGQDVALRCDPISGHVSLYWYRQALGQGPEFLTYFNYEAQQDKSGLPNDRFSAERPEGSISTLTIQRTEQRDSAMYRCASSLDRPDNSPLHFGNGTRLTVT.